One sample yielded the 23 T cell receptor beta chains listed below, sequenced in a study of T cell responses to AZD1222 COVID-19 vaccine. TCRdb's table, derived via immunoSEQ multiplex PCR, lists solely in-frame clones and lacks some. The sample has 120,000 or so clones, roughly nine tenths seen once. The sequences come from peripheral blood, collected on day 0 of AZD1222 vaccination. These receptors all come from an adult in good health.

This sequence joins TRBV24-1 and TRBJ2-7, with 10 bases lining up with TRBD1. Germline CDR1 KGHDR, CDR2 SFDVKD. V shed 4 bases, J shed 3 bases, and the junction held 26 bases outside the gene matches. This CDR3 contains 22 residues. The CDR3 spells CATSDPRGCGTGDQHTLYEQYF. CDR3 in DNA: TGTGCCACCAGTGACCCACGGGGGTGCGGGACAGGGGACCAGCATACCCTCTACGAGCAGTACTTC.

This clone was recorded once. The chain combines TRBV4-1 with TRBJ1-6; D not resolved. Trimming stripped 1 base from V and 14 bases from J, with 15 bases between. Germline V CDR1 and CDR2: MGHRA, YSYEKL. CDR3 length equals 14 residues. The CDR3 loop is CASSQVTAWGSLHF. The CDR3 nucleotides are TGCGCCAGCAGCCAAGTCACGGCCTGGGGTTCCCTCCACTTT.

The chain employs TRBV4-3 and TRBJ2-7; the match to TRBD2 covers 9 bases. This CDR3 has 15 residues. The junction had 4 bases not matched to a gene; V was cut back by 0 bases and J by 4 bases. Germline V gives CDR1 LGHNA, CDR2 YSLEER. CDR3: CASSQDPSGIYEQYF. The DNA for the CDR3 is TGCGCCAGCAGCCAAGACCCTAGCGGGATATACGAGCAGTACTTC.

The chain carries TRBV19 and TRBJ2-5; 7 bases are a match to TRBD2. This CDR3 comprises 15 residues. CDR1 and CDR2 from the germline V gene are LNHDA and SQIVND (reference sequence). The J segment lost 9 bases and the V segment lost 4 bases, leaving 14 bases of the junction unmatched. The CDR3 spells CASSKPSGPPGAQYF. The DNA for the CDR3 is TGTGCCAGTAGTAAACCTAGCGGACCACCCGGGGCCCAGTACTTC.

The count of this clone is one. The rearrangement joins TRBV24-1 to TRBJ2-3, with 10 bases fitting TRBD2. Germline V gene sequence: CDR1 KGHDR, CDR2 SFDVKD. V shed 3 bases and J 1 base; nucleotides not matched to a gene: 9. The CDR3 length is 18 residues. DNA of the CDR3: TGTGCCACCAGTGATGCGTCTAGCGGGAGTCTCGGCACAGATACGCAGTATTTT. Translating it yields CATSDASSGSLGTDTQYF.

This chain links TRBV19 with TRBJ2-7; 9 nucleotides agree with TRBD1. This CDR3 has 15 residues. J lost 1 base, V lost 6 bases, and 7 bases had no gene match. Germline loops: CDR1 LNHDA, CDR2 SQIVND (reference sequence). DNA for the CDR3: TGTGCCAGTAGCGGGACAGGGACCCTATCCTACGAGCAGTACTTC. Translation: CASSGTGTLSYEQYF.

As concerns this clone: The junction departs from the called germline gene at one end, perhaps through a read error. The chain combines TRBV6-2 or TRBV6-3 with TRBJ1-6; 8 nucleotides agree with TRBD1. Germline V CDR1 and CDR2: MNHEY, SVGEGT. The CDR3 sequence is 15 residues long. The DNA for the CDR3 is TGTGCCAGCAGTCGGGTGGACAGGGATAAATCACCCCTCCACTTT. It yields the protein CASSRVDRDKSPLHF.

This sequence joins TRBV6-2 or TRBV6-3 and TRBJ1-2, with D possibly being TRBD1 (5 bases). Germline CDR1 MNHEY, CDR2 SVGEGT. CDR3 length equals 13 residues. V lost 5 bases to trimming and J lost 2 bases, with 9 bases between them. The CDR3 DNA reads TGTGCCAGCAGTACGACAGTGAACTATGGCTACACCTTC. It encodes CASSTTVNYGYTF.

V is TRBV6-2 or TRBV6-3 and J is TRBJ2-3; D remains ambiguous. CDR1 is MNHEY, CDR2 SVGEGT, per germline. Trimming cost V 4 bases and J 5 bases, with 13 bases left between them. This CDR3 has 14 amino acids. The CDR3 nucleotides read TGTGCCAGCAGTTCCTCCTTACACGGAGATACGCAGTATTTT. Translation gives CASSSSLHGDTQYF.

The chain's CDR3 is CASSQDTQWGPNSPLHF. DNA for the CDR3: TGTGCCAGCAGCCAAGATACGCAATGGGGGCCAAATTCACCCCTCCACTTT. The chain carries TRBV3-1 (or the pseudogene TRBV3-2) and TRBJ1-6; weak D call: TRBD1 (6 bases). Trimming cost V 0 bases and J 7 bases, with 16 bases left between them. The CDR3 runs to 17 residues. Per germline, CDR1 LGHDT and CDR2 YNNKEL (reference sequence).

This sequence joins TRBV20-1 and TRBJ1-4; tentatively, D is TRBD1 (5 bases). The CDR3 consists of 11 residues. CDR1 is DFQATT and CDR2 is SNEGSKA in the germline V gene (reference sequence). Trimming shortened V by 3 bases and J by 7 bases, and 6 bases separated the two germline ends. In DNA form, the CDR3 reads TGCAGTGCTAGGAGGGGTGAAAAACTGTTTTTT. It yields the protein CSARRGEKLFF.

V is TRBV3-1 (or the pseudogene TRBV3-2) and J is TRBJ2-7; tentative D call: TRBD2 (5 bases). CDR1 is LGHDT and CDR2 is YNNKEL in the germline V gene (reference sequence). The CDR3 contains 15 residues. The ends were cut back, 1 base at V and 0 bases at J, with 10 bases in the middle. This chain's CDR3 is CASSQASLSSYEQYF. The CDR3 DNA reads as TGTGCCAGCAGCCAAGCTAGCTTGAGCTCCTACGAGCAGTACTTC.

The genes are TRBV6-5 and TRBJ1-1; 9 bases are shared with TRBD1. J was trimmed by 5 bases and V by 5 bases; bases with no gene match: 6. Germline V gene lookup returns CDR1 MNHEY and CDR2 SVGAGI. The CDR3 runs 14 residues. The CDR3 nucleotides read TGTGCCAGCAGTCCAACAGGGGGCTGGACTGAAGCTTTCTTT. Its protein product is CASSPTGGWTEAFF.

The V gene is TRBV28, the J gene TRBJ2-1; D is possibly TRBD1 (6 bases). The CDR3 contains 16 residues. CDR1 is MDHEN, CDR2 SYDVKM, per germline. Trimming shortened V by 4 bases and J by 4 bases, and 17 bases separated the two germline ends. The CDR3 nucleotides read TGTGCCAGCAGTTCTCCTTCCGGGACACCATACAATGAGCAGTTCTTC. It translates to CASSSPSGTPYNEQFF.

This clone was counted a few times. The rearrangement links TRBV28 to TRBJ2-2, with D perhaps given as TRBD1 or TRBD2 (6 bases each). This CDR3 spans 16 amino acids. Per germline, CDR1 MDHEN and CDR2 SYDVKM. V was trimmed by 6 bases and J by 1 base, leaving 15 bases between them. The CDR3 region has the DNA TGTGCCAGCAGCTCCCAAGGGGGGAGGAACACCGGGGAGCTGTTTTTT. Protein: CASSSQGGRNTGELFF.

The V gene is TRBV7-6, the J gene TRBJ2-2, with a weak D call TRBD2 (7 bases). The CDR3 has 17 residues. The germline V gene has CDR1 SGHVS and CDR2 FNYEAQ. V was shortened by 7 bases and J by 3 bases, with 21 bases between the two germline ends. The CDR3 reads CASTPMGGLLDTGELFF. DNA of the CDR3: TGTGCCAGCACCCCCATGGGGGGGCTGTTGGACACCGGGGAGCTGTTTTTT. Full variable domain (outside the CDR3, taken from reference TRBV7-6 and TRBJ2-2): GAGVSQSPRYKVTKRGQDVALRCDPISGHVSLYWYRQALGQGPEFLTYFNYEAQQDKSGLPNDRFSAERPEGSISTLTIQRTEQRDSAMYRCASTPMGGLLDTGELFFGEGSRLTVL.

The V and J genes are TRBV15 and TRBJ1-5; D perhaps matches TRBD1 (5 bases). CDR1 is LNHNV, CDR2 YYDKDF, per germline (reference sequence). The V gene lost 0 bases and the J gene lost 2 bases, with 14 bases spanning the gap. The CDR3 extends over 17 amino acids. The CDR3 nucleotides are TGTGCCACCAGCAGAGATCGGGTCGGCAGGGGCAATCAGCCCCAGCATTTT. It is translated as CATSRDRVGRGNQPQHF.

This chain joins TRBV9 and TRBJ1-5, with a tentative D call TRBD1 (5 bases). The length of the CDR3 is 14 residues. Trimming cost V 0 bases and J 4 bases, with 8 bases left between them. CDR1 is SGDLS, CDR2 YYNGEE, per germline. The CDR3 reads CASSVGGANQPQHF. CDR3 nucleotides: TGTGCCAGCAGCGTAGGAGGGGCAAATCAGCCCCAGCATTTT.

This sequence joins TRBV28 and TRBJ2-3; TRBD1 is a possible D gene (5 bases). Germline V gives CDR1 MDHEN, CDR2 SYDVKM. This CDR3 is 15 amino acids long. Trimming stripped 2 bases from V and 0 bases from J, with 9 bases between. CDR3 nucleotide sequence: TGTGCCAGCAGTTTAGAAGGACAAAGCACAGATACGCAGTATTTT. Protein sequence: CASSLEGQSTDTQYF.

This chain connects TRBV6-6 to TRBJ2-3, with 8 bases matching TRBD2. The CDR3 length is 15 residues. Looked up from germline, CDR1 is MNHNY and CDR2 is SVGAGI (reference sequence). With 2 bases clipped from V and 0 bases from J, the junction kept 1 base outside the gene matches. The CDR3 DNA is TGTGCCAGCAGTTACCGGACTAGCAGCACAGATACGCAGTATTTT. It specifies CASSYRTSSTDTQYF.

The rearrangement uses TRBV6-5 and TRBJ1-1; D may be TRBD1 (5 bases). The length of the CDR3 is 12 residues. V was cut by 2 bases and J by 10 bases, with 11 bases left in between. Germline V gives CDR1 MNHEY, CDR2 SVGAGI. The CDR3 region is CASSYRGGGAFF. DNA of the CDR3: TGTGCCAGCAGTTACCGGGGGGGTGGAGCTTTCTTT.

The chain uses TRBV27 and TRBJ2-7, with D perhaps TRBD1 or TRBD2 (5 bases each). Germline lookup yields CDR1 MNHEY and CDR2 SMNVEV (reference sequence). The CDR3 runs 16 residues. V was shortened by 7 bases and J by 0 bases, with 19 bases between the two germline ends. CDR3 amino acids: CASMGSVWGSSYEQYF. CDR3 bases: TGTGCCAGCATGGGATCTGTGTGGGGGAGCTCCTACGAGCAGTACTTC.

The chain has TRBV12-5 and TRBJ2-3; TRBD1 is a possible D gene (6 bases). CDR1 is LGHNT, CDR2 FRNRAP, per germline. The length of the CDR3 is 14 residues. The V gene lost 6 bases and the J gene lost 2 bases, with 12 bases spanning the gap. In nucleotides, the CDR3 is TGTGCTAGTGGCCCCCAGGGGTTCACAGATACGCAGTATTTT. It yields the protein CASGPQGFTDTQYF.